Reported below is one TCR beta chain. Measured with immunoSEQ multiplex PCR; TCRdb has only the in-frame clones, and not every one. The data contain 200,000 or so clones, roughly 90% of them singletons. The sample originates from a study of blood T cell repertoires in COVID-19. Study in general: Sites across the United States, Italy and Spain contributed samples from acute and convalescent COVID-19.

The source of this sequence is a man in his sixties with COVID-19, enrolled during active disease. Sequenced sample: peripheral blood.

The CDR3 sequence: CASSEAQTGSTGELFF. The CDR3 DNA sequence: TGTGCCAGCAGTGAAGCCCAGACAGGGAGCACCGGGGAGCTGTTTTTT. The chain joins TRBV6-1 to TRBJ2-2; 7 bases match TRBD1. The CDR3 is made up of 16 amino acids. Germline V gene lookup returns CDR1 MNHNS and CDR2 SASEGT. Unmatched junction bases numbered 5, after V lost 0 bases and J lost 4 bases.